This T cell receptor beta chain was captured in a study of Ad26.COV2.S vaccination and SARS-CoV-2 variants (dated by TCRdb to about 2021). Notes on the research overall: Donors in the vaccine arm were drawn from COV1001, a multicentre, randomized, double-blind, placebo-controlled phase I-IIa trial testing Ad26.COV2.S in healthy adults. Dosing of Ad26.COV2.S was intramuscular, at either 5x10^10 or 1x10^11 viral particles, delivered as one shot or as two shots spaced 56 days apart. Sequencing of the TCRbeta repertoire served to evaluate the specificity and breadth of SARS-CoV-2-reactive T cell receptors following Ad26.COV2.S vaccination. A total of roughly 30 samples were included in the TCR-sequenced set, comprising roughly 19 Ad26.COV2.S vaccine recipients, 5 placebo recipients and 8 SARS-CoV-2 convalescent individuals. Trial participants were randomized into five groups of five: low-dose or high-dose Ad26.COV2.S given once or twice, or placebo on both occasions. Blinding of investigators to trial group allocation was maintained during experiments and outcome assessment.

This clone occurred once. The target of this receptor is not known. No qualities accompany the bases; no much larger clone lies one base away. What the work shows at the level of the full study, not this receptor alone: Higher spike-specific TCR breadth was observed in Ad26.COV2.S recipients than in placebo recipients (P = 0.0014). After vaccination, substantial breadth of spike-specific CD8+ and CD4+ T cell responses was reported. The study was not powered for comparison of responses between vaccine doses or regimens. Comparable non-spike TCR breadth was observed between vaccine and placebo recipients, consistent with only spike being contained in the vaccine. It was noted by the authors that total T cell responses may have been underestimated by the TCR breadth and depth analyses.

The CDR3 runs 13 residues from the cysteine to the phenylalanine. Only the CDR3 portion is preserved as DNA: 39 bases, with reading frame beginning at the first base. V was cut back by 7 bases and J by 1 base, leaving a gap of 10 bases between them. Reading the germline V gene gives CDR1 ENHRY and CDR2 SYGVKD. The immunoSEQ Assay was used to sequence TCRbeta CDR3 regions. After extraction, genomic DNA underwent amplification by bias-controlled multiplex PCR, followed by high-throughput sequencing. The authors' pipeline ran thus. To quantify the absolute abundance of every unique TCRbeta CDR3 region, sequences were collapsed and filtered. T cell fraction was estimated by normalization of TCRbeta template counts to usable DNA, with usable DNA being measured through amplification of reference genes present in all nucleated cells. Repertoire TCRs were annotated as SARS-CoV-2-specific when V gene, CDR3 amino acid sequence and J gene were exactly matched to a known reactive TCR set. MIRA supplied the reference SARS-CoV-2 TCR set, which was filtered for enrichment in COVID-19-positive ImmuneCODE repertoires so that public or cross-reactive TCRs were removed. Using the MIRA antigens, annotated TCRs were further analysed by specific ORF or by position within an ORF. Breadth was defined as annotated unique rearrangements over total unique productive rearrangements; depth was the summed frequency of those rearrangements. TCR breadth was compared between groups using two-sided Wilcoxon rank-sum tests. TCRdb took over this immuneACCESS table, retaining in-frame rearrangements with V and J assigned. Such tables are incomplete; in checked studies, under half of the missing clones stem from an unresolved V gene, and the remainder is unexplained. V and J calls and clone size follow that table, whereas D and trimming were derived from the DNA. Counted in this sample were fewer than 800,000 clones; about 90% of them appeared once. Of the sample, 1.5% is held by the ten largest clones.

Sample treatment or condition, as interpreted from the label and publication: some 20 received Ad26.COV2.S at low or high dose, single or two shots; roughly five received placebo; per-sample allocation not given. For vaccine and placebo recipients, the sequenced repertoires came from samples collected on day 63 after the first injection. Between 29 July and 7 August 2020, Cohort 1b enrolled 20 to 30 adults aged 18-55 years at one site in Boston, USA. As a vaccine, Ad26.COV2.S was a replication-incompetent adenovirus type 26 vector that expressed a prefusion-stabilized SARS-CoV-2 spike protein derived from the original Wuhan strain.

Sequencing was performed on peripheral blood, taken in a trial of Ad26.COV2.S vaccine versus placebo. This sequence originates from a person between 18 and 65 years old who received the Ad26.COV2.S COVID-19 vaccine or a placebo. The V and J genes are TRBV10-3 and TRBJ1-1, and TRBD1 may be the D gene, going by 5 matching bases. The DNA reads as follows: TGTGCCATCACGGTGGACAAGAACACTGAAGCTTTCTTT. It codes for CAITVDKNTEAFF.